This TCR beta chain appears in the sequencing data of a study of post-analysis software for immune sequencing data (dated by TCRdb to between 2014 and 2016). Context from the whole study: The recorded disease courses included relapsing-remitting, secondary progressive and progressive-relapsing multiple sclerosis, and some patients had no subtype annotation. Patient repertoires were compared against around 10 previously published healthy control repertoires from donors aged about 6 to 27 years. A subset of samples was prepared in parallel using single-end sample barcoding, then pooled and co-amplified after Illumina adapter ligation. Study-wide findings and limitations: Patients showed significantly higher frequencies than controls for about 5 TRBV segments, among them TRBV5-6, TRBV5-1 and TRBV20-1. The control group was slightly older than the multiple sclerosis patient group. Direct clustering with F measure showed strong co-clustering of samples prepared in the same batch, prompting a batch-effect correction. Multiple sclerosis patients had significantly lower normalized Chao1 diversity than controls, a result that suggests substantial peripheral T-cell clonal expansion.

The method was PCR. Data came from an Illumina HiSeq 2500. To reduce PCR and sequencing biases, unique molecular identifiers were built into the TCR beta cDNA libraries. Every 1 to 10 million input T cells yielded about 500,000 cDNA molecules, meaning each molecule approximated one T cell. Patient libraries were prepared and sequenced with the same protocol used for the earlier healthy control dataset. Samples belonging to the same batch were prepared together, multiplexed and sequenced on a shared HiSeq lane. On the authors' methods: MIGEC was used to process the raw barcoded reads, and molecular identifier groups with only a single read were discarded before consensus assembly and CDR3 extraction. VDJtools was used for post-analysis of the clonotype tables, and diversity was normalized by down-sampling every dataset to the size of the smallest sample. Repertoire overlap clustering matched CDR3 amino acid but not nucleotide sequences to correct batch-related cross-sample contamination. TCRdb trimmed public reads at Q25 via fastp, called clones via MiXCR and kept in-frame beta chains. Each CDR3 protein appears once, grouped with its most common genes and DNA. V and J calls and clone size were set by TCRdb, not the authors. The sample table holds about 460,000 distinct CDR3 sequences, of which roughly 46% were seen once. The top ten clones comprise about 12% of the sample.

Comment on this clonotype: The specificity of this receptor is unknown. No base quality information exists; no much larger clone differs at one position.

The CDR3 holds 16 amino acids from the cysteine to the phenylalanine. Just the 48-base CDR3 DNA is kept, in frame starting at base 1. V trim: 4 bases; J trim: 1 base; unmatched bases: 10. As encoded in the germline V gene, CDR1 is SGDLS while CDR2 is YYNGEE. To demonstrate the VDJtools post-analysis software, the study profiled TCR beta repertoires from the peripheral blood of 10 to 15 young patients with multiple sclerosis. The multiple sclerosis patients were children and adolescents between roughly 6 and 16 years of age. What was sequenced was blood. This TCR came from a girl aged 10 to 17 with multiple sclerosis. The rearranged segments are TRBV9 and TRBJ2-7; the central 8 bases match TRBD1. The DNA sequence is as follows: TGTGCCAGCAGCCCTAAGGACAGGGCGGAGTCCTACGAGCAGTACTTC. Its coded protein is CASSPKDRAESYEQYF.